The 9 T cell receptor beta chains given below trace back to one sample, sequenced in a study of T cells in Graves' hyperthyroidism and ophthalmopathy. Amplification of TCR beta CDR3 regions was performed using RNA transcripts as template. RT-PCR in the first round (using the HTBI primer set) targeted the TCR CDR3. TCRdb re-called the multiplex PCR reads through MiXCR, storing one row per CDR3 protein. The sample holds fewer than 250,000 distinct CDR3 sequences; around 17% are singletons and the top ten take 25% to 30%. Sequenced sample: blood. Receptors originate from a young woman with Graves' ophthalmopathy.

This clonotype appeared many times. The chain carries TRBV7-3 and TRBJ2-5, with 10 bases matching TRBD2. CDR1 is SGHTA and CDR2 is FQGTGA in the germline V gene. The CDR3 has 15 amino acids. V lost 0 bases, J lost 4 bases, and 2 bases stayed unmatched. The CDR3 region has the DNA TGTGCCAGCAGCTTAACGGGGACTAGCGTAGAGACCCAGTACTTC. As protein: CASSLTGTSVETQYF. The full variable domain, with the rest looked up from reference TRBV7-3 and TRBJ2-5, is GAGVSQTPSNKVTEKGKYVELRCDPISGHTALYWYRQSLGQGPEFLIYFQGTGAADDSGLPNDRFFAVRPEGSVSTLKIQRTERGDSAVYLCASSLTGTSVETQYFGPGTRLLVL.

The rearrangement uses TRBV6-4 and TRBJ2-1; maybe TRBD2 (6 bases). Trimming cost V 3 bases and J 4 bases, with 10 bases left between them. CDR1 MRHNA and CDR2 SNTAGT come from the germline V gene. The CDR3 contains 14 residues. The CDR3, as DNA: TGTGCCAGCAGTGATGGCGGGACTTACAATGAGCAGTTCTTC. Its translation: CASSDGGTYNEQFF.

The CDR3 reads CASSIDATETGANVLTF. The CDR3 DNA reads as TGTGCCAGTAGTATAGATGCGACTGAGACTGGGGCCAACGTCCTGACTTTC. The chain has TRBV19 and TRBJ2-6, with unresolved D. With 0 bases removed from V and 2 bases from J, the gap between germline ends came to 11 bases. The CDR3 consists of 17 residues. Germline V gene sequence: CDR1 LNHDA, CDR2 SQIVND (reference sequence). The full variable domain, in which reference TRBV19 and TRBJ2-6 provide the parts outside the CDR3, is DGGITQSPKYLFRKEGQNVTLSCEQNLNHDAMYWYRQDPGQGLRLIYYSQIVNDFQKGDIAEGYSVSREKKESFPLTVTSAQKNPTAFYLCASSIDATETGANVLTFGAGSRLTVL.

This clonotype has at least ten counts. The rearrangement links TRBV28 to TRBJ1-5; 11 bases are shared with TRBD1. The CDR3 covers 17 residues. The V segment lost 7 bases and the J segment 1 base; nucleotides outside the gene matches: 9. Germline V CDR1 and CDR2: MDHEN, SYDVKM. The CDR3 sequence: CASIPDRGRLSNQPQHF. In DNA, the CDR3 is TGTGCCAGCATCCCGGACAGGGGGCGGTTAAGCAATCAGCCCCAGCATTTT.

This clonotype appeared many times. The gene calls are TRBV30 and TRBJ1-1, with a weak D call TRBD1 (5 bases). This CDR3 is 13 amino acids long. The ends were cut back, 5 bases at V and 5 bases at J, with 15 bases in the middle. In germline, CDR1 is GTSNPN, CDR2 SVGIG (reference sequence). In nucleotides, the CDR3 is TGTGCCTGGGGGAGGACCTGGGGGACTGAAGCTTTCTTT. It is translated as CAWGRTWGTEAFF.

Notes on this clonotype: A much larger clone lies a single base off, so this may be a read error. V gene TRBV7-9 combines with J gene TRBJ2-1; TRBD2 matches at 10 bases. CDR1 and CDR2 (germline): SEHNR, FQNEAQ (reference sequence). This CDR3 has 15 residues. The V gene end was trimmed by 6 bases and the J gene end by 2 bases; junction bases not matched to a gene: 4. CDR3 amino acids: CASRPSGGAYNEQFF. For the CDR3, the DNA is TGTGCCAGCAGGCCAAGCGGGGGGGCCTACAATGAGCAGTTCTTC.

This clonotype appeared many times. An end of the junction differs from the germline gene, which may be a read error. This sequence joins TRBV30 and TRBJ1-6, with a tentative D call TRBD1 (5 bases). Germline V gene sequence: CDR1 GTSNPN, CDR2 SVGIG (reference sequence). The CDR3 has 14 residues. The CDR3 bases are TGTGCCTGGAGTTATCCCCAGGGTTTAGCACCCCCCCACTTT. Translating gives CAWSYPQGLAPPHF.

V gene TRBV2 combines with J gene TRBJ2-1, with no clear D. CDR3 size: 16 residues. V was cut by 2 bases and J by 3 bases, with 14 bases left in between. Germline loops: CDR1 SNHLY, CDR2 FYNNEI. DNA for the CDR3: TGTGCCAGCAGTGAATGGTCGGGCCGGAACTACAATGAGCAGTTCTTC. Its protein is CASSEWSGRNYNEQFF. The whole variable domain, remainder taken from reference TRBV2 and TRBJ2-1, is EPEVTQTPSHQVTQMGQEVILRCVPISNHLYFYWYRQILGQKVEFLVSFYNNEISEKSEIFDDQFSVERPDGSNFTLKIRSTKLEDSAMYFCASSEWSGRNYNEQFFGPGTRLTVL.

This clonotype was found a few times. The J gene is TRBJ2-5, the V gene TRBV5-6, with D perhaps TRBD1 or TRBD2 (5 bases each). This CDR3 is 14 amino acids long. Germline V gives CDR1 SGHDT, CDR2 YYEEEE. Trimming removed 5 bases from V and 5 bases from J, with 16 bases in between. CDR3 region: CASRSEGLGETQYF. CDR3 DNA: TGTGCCAGCAGATCCGAGGGGCTTGGGGAGACCCAGTACTTC.